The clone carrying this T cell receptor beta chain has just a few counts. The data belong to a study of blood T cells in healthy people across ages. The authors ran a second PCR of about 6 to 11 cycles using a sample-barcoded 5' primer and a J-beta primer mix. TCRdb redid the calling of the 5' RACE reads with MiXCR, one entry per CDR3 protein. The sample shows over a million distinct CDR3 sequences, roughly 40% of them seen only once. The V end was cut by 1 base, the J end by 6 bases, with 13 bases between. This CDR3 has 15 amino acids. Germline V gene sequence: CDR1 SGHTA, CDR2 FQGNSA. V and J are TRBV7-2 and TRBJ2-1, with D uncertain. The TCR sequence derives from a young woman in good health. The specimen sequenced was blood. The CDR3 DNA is TGTGCCAGCAGCTTAGTCCTTGGGGTGGTCAATGAGCAGTTCTTC. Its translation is CASSLVLGVVNEQFF.